A selection of T cell receptor beta chains follows, all from one sample in a study of tumor-infiltrating lymphocytes in primary liver carcinoma. From the multiplex PCR reads, TCRdb called clonotypes with MiXCR, one entry per CDR3 protein. Here the sample spans 30,000 to 40,000 distinct CDR3 sequences, around 74% being singletons. The specimen sequenced was liver tumor tissue from sampling region 4. Receptors were obtained from a man aged 40-49 years with primary liver carcinoma and hepatitis B virus infection. The CDR3 runs from the conserved cysteine through the conserved F or W. The D gene is left open where the match is weak. Clone size is stated in some rows and not others, as once, few, many or a class when expanded.

v_gene: TRBV7-9; j_gene: TRBJ2-3; abundance: NA; d_gene: TRBD1; CDR3aa: CACSFGTVTDTRYF; CDR3nt: TGTGCCTGCAGCTTTGGGACAGTAACAGATACGCGGTATTTC
v_gene: TRBV11-1; j_gene: TRBJ2-7; abundance: NA; d_gene: TRBD1; CDR3aa: CHSRGKRSYEEYF; CDR3nt: TGTCACAGCAGGGGGAAGCGATCCTACGAGGAGTACTTC
v_gene: TRBV11-2; j_gene: TRBJ2-1; abundance: NA; d_gene: TRBD2; CDR3aa: CASSSTMSGGYNEQFF; CDR3nt: TGTGCCAGCAGCTCAACCATGAGCGGGGGTTACAATGAGCAGTTCTTC
v_gene: TRBV12-3/TRBV12-4; j_gene: TRBJ2-7; abundance: NA; d_gene: NA; CDR3aa: CASTLMVRLRPYEQYF; CDR3nt: TGTGCCAGCACTTTAATGGTGAGACTAAGACCCTACGAGCAGTACTTC
v_gene: TRBV4-2; j_gene: TRBJ2-2; abundance: many; d_gene: NA; CDR3aa: CASSQDPTRGAGELFF; CDR3nt: TGTGCCAGCAGCCAAGATCCAACTAGGGGGGCCGGGGAGCTGTTTTTT
v_gene: TRBV28; j_gene: TRBJ1-2; abundance: many; d_gene: TRBD1; CDR3aa: CASRSGTGRNYGYTF; CDR3nt: TGTGCCAGCAGATCCGGGACAGGACGAAACTATGGCTACACCTTC
v_gene: TRBV11-1; j_gene: TRBJ2-7; abundance: NA; d_gene: NA; CDR3aa: CASSLTGSGEYGLYF; CDR3nt: TGTGCCAGCAGCTTAACGGGATCGGGAGAATACGGGCTGTATTTC
v_gene: TRBV4-3; j_gene: TRBJ2-2; abundance: few; d_gene: NA; CDR3aa: CASSLVRGTGELFF; CDR3nt: TGCGCCAGCAGCCTAGTAAGGGGCACCGGGGAGCTGTTTTTT
v_gene: TRBV19; j_gene: TRBJ2-7; abundance: NA; d_gene: NA; CDR3aa: CASSAETSSIYEQYF; CDR3nt: TGTGCCAGTAGTGCCGAGACTTCCTCGATCTACGAGCAGTACTTC
v_gene: TRBV11-1; j_gene: TRBJ2-6; abundance: NA; d_gene: NA; CDR3aa: CASSWNSGANVLTF; CDR3nt: TGTGCCAGCAGCTGGAACTCTGGGGCCAACGTCCTGACTTTC
v_gene: TRBV11-2; j_gene: TRBJ2-3; abundance: NA; d_gene: TRBD2; CDR3aa: CGSPVGGGVPDTQYF; CDR3nt: TGTGGCAGCCCAGTTGGGGGAGGGGTCCCAGATACGCAGTATTTT
v_gene: TRBV10-3; j_gene: TRBJ1-2; abundance: NA; d_gene: NA; CDR3aa: CAVSESTQGYGYIF; CDR3nt: TGCGCCGTCAGTGAGTCGACTCAGGGTTATGGCTACATCTTC
v_gene: TRBV4-2; j_gene: TRBJ2-1; abundance: once; d_gene: NA; CDR3aa: CASSHAGGQENNEQFF; CDR3nt: TGTGCCAGCAGTCACGCCGGGGGACAAGAGAACAATGAGCAGTTCTTC
v_gene: TRBV28; j_gene: TRBJ1-2; abundance: NA; d_gene: NA; CDR3aa: CANSFQGRAGGYTF; CDR3nt: TGTGCTAACAGCTTTCAGGGAAGAGCGGGCGGCTACACCTTC
v_gene: TRBV5-1; j_gene: TRBJ2-1; abundance: once; d_gene: TRBD1; CDR3aa: CASNLTGVNEEFF; CDR3nt: TGCGCCAGCAACTTAACAGGGGTCAATGAGGAGTTCTTC
v_gene: TRBV29-1; j_gene: TRBJ1-1; abundance: once; d_gene: NA; CDR3aa: CSVARGWGMNTEASF; CDR3nt: TGCAGCGTTGCACGGGGCTGGGGTATGAACACTGAAGCTTCCTTT
v_gene: TRBV28; j_gene: TRBJ2-7; abundance: NA; d_gene: NA; CDR3aa: CVSSLQEPVGQYF; CDR3nt: TGTGTCAGCAGTTTACAGGAGCCCGTGGGGCAGTACTTT